This entry describes one T cell receptor beta chain. Its antigen is not known. Germline-derived CDR1 and CDR2 are SGHRS and YFSETQ. Trimming shortened V by 1 base and J by 4 bases, and 15 bases separated the two germline ends. This CDR3 has 16 residues. The data belong to a study of OX40 agonist ivuxolimab in advanced cancers. Overall study: Hepatocellular carcinoma, melanoma, renal cell or head and neck cancer occurred in dose-escalation patients. In three patients, partial responses were observed, one with hepatocellular carcinoma and two with cutaneous melanoma. Patients were roughly 83% male with ages roughly 23 to 79, mean around 61.

The table came from immunoSEQ multiplex PCR; TCRdb's copy has only in-frame clones and leaves some out. The data show some 40,000 clones, 92% seen once. Points from the study as a whole: Normalized T-cell clonal expansion was also low in a subset of nonresponders.

This TCR was sampled from an adult with an advanced solid tumor such as melanoma, head and neck, liver or kidney cancer. Source: CD4+ or CD8+ T cells sorted from blood, taken in a trial of the OX40 agonist ivuxolimab. The rearrangement links TRBV5-1 to TRBJ2-1; D is unresolved. The CDR3 nucleotides are TGCGCCAGCAGCTTGCTTCAAGGCCCTCTTTACAATGAGCAGTTCTTC. Amino acids: CASSLLQGPLYNEQFF.